This T cell receptor beta chain is drawn from a study of blood T cell repertoires in COVID-19. Study in general: Sample material is recorded as cDNA or gDNA derived from T cells, B-cell-depleted T cells, or PBMCs.

As processed by the authors: Reference gene primer amplification in the assay estimated nucleated cell counts. The protocol was immunoSEQ multiplex PCR, while the TCRdb copy is restricted to in-frame clones and leaves out a portion. For V, J and clone size, that table is used; D and trimming come from the DNA. The repertoire includes around 150,000 clones, 65% to 80% of them detected once, and 4.2% sits in the top ten. This TCR came from a man aged 55 to 70 with acute or convalescent COVID-19. Sequencing used peripheral blood.

CDR3 loop: CASSRQQGSGQETQYF. DNA for the CDR3: TGTGCCAGCAGCCGACAGCAAGGTAGTGGACAAGAGACCCAGTACTTC. The chain joins TRBV6-2 or TRBV6-3 to TRBJ2-5; D is possibly TRBD1 (5 bases). This CDR3 comprises 16 residues. Trimming left V 6 bases short and J 2 bases short, with 19 bases between. In germline, CDR1 is MNHEY, CDR2 SVGEGT.